The TCR beta chain under discussion was sequenced for a study of blood T cells in healthy people across ages. Whole-study results and caveats: The long-lived group displayed more naive CD4+ cells, plus higher diversity, than the aged donors did. Per-million-T-cell TCR beta diversity fell roughly linearly with age.

With regard to this clonotype: Its matching antigen is unknown.

The CDR3 contains 15 residues. Germline assignment: CDR1 LGHDT and CDR2 YNNKEL (reference sequence). V was trimmed by 0 bases and J by 2 bases, leaving 10 bases between them. The authors ran a second PCR of 7 to 11 cycles using a sample-barcoded 5' primer and a J-beta primer mix. Every molecule of cDNA carried a tag from a template-switch adaptor with 12 random nucleotides. TCRdb re-called the 5' RACE reads with MiXCR, one entry per CDR3 protein. This sample carries about 650,000 distinct CDR3 sequences, 52% of them seen once, and the ten largest clones take less than 15%. Sample: blood. This receptor was obtained from a woman of 80 years or more in good health. The chain couples TRBV3-1 to TRBJ1-2; D is unresolved. CDR3 region: CASSQDVGGNYGYTF. As DNA, the CDR3 is TGTGCCAGCAGCCAAGACGTGGGCGGAAACTATGGCTACACCTTC.